Listed below are T cell receptor beta chains from one sample, sequenced in a study of T cells in Graves' hyperthyroidism and ophthalmopathy. TCRdb re-called the multiplex PCR reads with MiXCR, one entry per CDR3 protein. The sample holds 640,000 or so distinct CDR3 sequences, roughly 15% seen once. Source material: blood. The source of these receptors is a woman in her forties with Graves' ophthalmopathy. Both conserved end residues are part of each CDR3. Each record gives: clone size, J gene, V gene, D gene, CDR3 DNA, CDR3 protein. D genes are given only for firm matches. Size is stated for part of the rows, as once, few or many counts, or as a class when the clone is expanded.

clone size: few
J gene: TRBJ1-2
V gene: TRBV9
D gene: NA
CDR3 DNA: TGTGCCAGCAGCCCGAGGAGGACGGACCCTAACTATGGCTACACCTTC
CDR3 protein: CASSPRRTDPNYGYTF

clone size: many
J gene: TRBJ1-3
V gene: TRBV30
D gene: NA
CDR3 DNA: TGTGCCTGGAGCACTGGACGCACCATATATTTT
CDR3 protein: CAWSTGRTIYF

clone size: many
J gene: TRBJ2-7
V gene: TRBV15
D gene: TRBD2
CDR3 DNA: TGTGCCACCAGCAGGACTAGCGCTAGCTCCTACGAGCAGTACTTC
CDR3 protein: CATSRTSASSYEQYF

clone size: many
J gene: TRBJ2-2
V gene: TRBV12-3/TRBV12-4
D gene: NA
CDR3 DNA: TGTGCCAGCAGTTTTTTGGGCAGGCCCACCGGGGAGCTGTTTTTT
CDR3 protein: CASSFLGRPTGELFF

clone size: NA
J gene: TRBJ2-6
V gene: TRBV18
D gene: NA
CDR3 DNA: TGTGCCAGCTCACGGAACGACAGATTGAGCTCTGGGGCCAACGTCCTGACTTTC
CDR3 protein: CASSRNDRLSSGANVLTF

clone size: once
J gene: TRBJ2-7
V gene: TRBV6-2/TRBV6-3
D gene: TRBD2
CDR3 DNA: TGTGCCAGCACTGACGGTAGCGGGAGGGCCCACGAGCAGTACTTC
CDR3 protein: CASTDGSGRAHEQYF

clone size: many
J gene: TRBJ2-5
V gene: TRBV7-2
D gene: NA
CDR3 DNA: TGTGCCAGCAGTCCAGGGGTTTTGGAGACCCAGTACTTC
CDR3 protein: CASSPGVLETQYF

clone size: few
J gene: TRBJ2-5
V gene: TRBV29-1
D gene: NA
CDR3 DNA: TGCAGCGTGGGTGCGCGGGCAGAGACCCAGTACTTC
CDR3 protein: CSVGARAETQYF

clone size: NA
J gene: TRBJ2-7
V gene: TRBV20-1
D gene: TRBD2
CDR3 DNA: TGCAGTGCTGTTAGCGGGAGGGTTGGCGAGCAGTACTTC
CDR3 protein: CSAVSGRVGEQYF

clone size: NA
J gene: TRBJ2-7
V gene: TRBV5-1
D gene: TRBD1
CDR3 DNA: TGCGCCAGCAGCTTCCTACGGGACAGGGGGTACGAGCAGTACTTC
CDR3 protein: CASSFLRDRGYEQYF

clone size: many
J gene: TRBJ2-7
V gene: TRBV3-1
D gene: NA
CDR3 DNA: TGTGCCAGCAGCCAAGGGGACCCAGCGAGCTCCTACGAGCAGTACTTC
CDR3 protein: CASSQGDPASSYEQYF

clone size: many
J gene: TRBJ2-2
V gene: TRBV6-2/TRBV6-3
D gene: TRBD2
CDR3 DNA: TGTGCCAGCACCGAATGGACTAGCGGGACGAACACCGGGGAGCTGTTTTTT
CDR3 protein: CASTEWTSGTNTGELFF

clone size: few
J gene: TRBJ2-6
V gene: TRBV9
D gene: NA
CDR3 DNA: TGTGCCAGCAGCCAGATGAGCTCTGGGGCCAACGTCCTGACTTTC
CDR3 protein: CASSQMSSGANVLTF

clone size: few
J gene: TRBJ2-4
V gene: TRBV4-1
D gene: TRBD1
CDR3 DNA: TGCGCCAGCAGCCAAGATCCGGGACAGGGAGCCAAAAACATTCAGTACTTC
CDR3 protein: CASSQDPGQGAKNIQYF

clone size: NA
J gene: TRBJ1-2
V gene: TRBV6-5
D gene: NA
CDR3 DNA: TGTGCCAGCAGTTACCTGAGGTCAGGGAATGGCTACACCTTC
CDR3 protein: CASSYLRSGNGYTF

clone size: many
J gene: TRBJ1-2
V gene: TRBV12-3/TRBV12-4
D gene: TRBD1
CDR3 DNA: TGTGCCAGCACCGGGGACAGTTATGGCTACACCTTC
CDR3 protein: CASTGDSYGYTF

clone size: many
J gene: TRBJ2-7
V gene: TRBV12-3/TRBV12-4
D gene: NA
CDR3 DNA: TGTGCCAGCAGTTTGGGGAGTAAGGGATACGAGCAGTACTTC
CDR3 protein: CASSLGSKGYEQYF

clone size: few
J gene: TRBJ2-7
V gene: TRBV6-5
D gene: TRBD2
CDR3 DNA: TGTGCCAGCAGTTACTCGACTAGCGGGGGCTACGAGCAGTACTTC
CDR3 protein: CASSYSTSGGYEQYF

clone size: NA
J gene: TRBJ2-5
V gene: TRBV28
D gene: NA
CDR3 DNA: TGTGCCAGCAGTCCGTCGGGCGTCGGGGACCAAGAGACCCAGTACTTC
CDR3 protein: CASSPSGVGDQETQYF

clone size: many
J gene: TRBJ1-1
V gene: TRBV28
D gene: NA
CDR3 DNA: TGTGCCAGCAGAGGGGGGGGTGTGGGGAACACTGAAGCTTTCTTT
CDR3 protein: CASRGGGVGNTEAFF

clone size: many
J gene: TRBJ2-7
V gene: TRBV7-2
D gene: TRBD2
CDR3 DNA: TGTGCCAGCAGCTCAACTAGCGGGAGGTCCTACGAGCAGTACTTC
CDR3 protein: CASSSTSGRSYEQYF

clone size: many
J gene: TRBJ2-7
V gene: TRBV12-3/TRBV12-4
D gene: TRBD2
CDR3 DNA: TGTGCCAGCAGTCAGAAAAGAAGTCTAGCGGGAACCTACGAGCAGTACTTC
CDR3 protein: CASSQKRSLAGTYEQYF

clone size: many
J gene: TRBJ2-3
V gene: TRBV24-1
D gene: TRBD1
CDR3 DNA: TGTGCCACCAGTGACTCCAGACAGGGGAAAAGTACAGATACGCAGTATTTT
CDR3 protein: CATSDSRQGKSTDTQYF

clone size: NA
J gene: TRBJ2-2
V gene: TRBV20-1
D gene: NA
CDR3 DNA: TGCAGTGCTAGAGATCCCGCCGGGGAGCTGTTTTTT
CDR3 protein: CSARDPAGELFF

clone size: NA
J gene: TRBJ2-6
V gene: TRBV10-3
D gene: NA
CDR3 DNA: TGTGCCATCAGTGGGGGGGCAGACTCTGGGGCCAACGTCCTGACTTTC
CDR3 protein: CAISGGADSGANVLTF

clone size: NA
J gene: TRBJ2-7
V gene: TRBV18
D gene: NA
CDR3 DNA: TGTGCCAGCTCACAACGGGTTGGCGACGAGCAGTACTTC
CDR3 protein: CASSQRVGDEQYF

clone size: many
J gene: TRBJ1-6
V gene: TRBV27
D gene: NA
CDR3 DNA: TGTGCCAGCAGTTTACGATGGTCCTATAATTCACCCCTCCACTTT
CDR3 protein: CASSLRWSYNSPLHF

clone size: many
J gene: TRBJ1-2
V gene: TRBV4-2
D gene: TRBD1
CDR3 DNA: TGTGCCAGCAGCCAGAGGGGCGAGGGACAGGCCCTCACGGGTGGCTACACCTTC
CDR3 protein: CASSQRGEGQALTGGYTF

clone size: many
J gene: TRBJ2-2
V gene: TRBV7-3
D gene: NA
CDR3 DNA: TGTGCCAGCATAGGGGTCACCGGGGAGCTGTTTTTT
CDR3 protein: CASIGVTGELFF

clone size: few
J gene: TRBJ1-5
V gene: TRBV2
D gene: NA
CDR3 DNA: TGTGCCAGCGGCCTATGGGCAGGGAGCAATCAGCCCCAGCATTTT
CDR3 protein: CASGLWAGSNQPQHF

clone size: many
J gene: TRBJ2-2
V gene: TRBV6-1
D gene: TRBD1
CDR3 DNA: TGTGCCAGCAGTCAGACAGGGCCGAACACCGGGGAGCTGTTTTTT
CDR3 protein: CASSQTGPNTGELFF

clone size: few
J gene: TRBJ2-7
V gene: TRBV7-9
D gene: NA
CDR3 DNA: TGTGCCAGCAGCAATGAGCCAAAAGTCTACGAGCAGTACTTC
CDR3 protein: CASSNEPKVYEQYF

clone size: NA
J gene: TRBJ2-4
V gene: TRBV12-3/TRBV12-4
D gene: NA
CDR3 DNA: TGTGCCAGCTCTAAGGCAGGGACTCTACACAAAAACATTCAGTACTTC
CDR3 protein: CASSKAGTLHKNIQYF

clone size: many
J gene: TRBJ1-2
V gene: TRBV5-5
D gene: TRBD1
CDR3 DNA: TGTGCCAGCAGCTTGGCCGGGACAGGGTTTACTTATGGCTACACCTTC
CDR3 protein: CASSLAGTGFTYGYTF

clone size: many
J gene: TRBJ2-2
V gene: TRBV6-5
D gene: NA
CDR3 DNA: TGTGCCAGCAGTTACTTGAGGGGATCGAACACCGGGGAGCTGTTTTTT
CDR3 protein: CASSYLRGSNTGELFF

clone size: many
J gene: TRBJ1-1
V gene: TRBV11-2
D gene: NA
CDR3 DNA: TGTGCCAGCAGCTTAATGACGGTTGAAGCTTTCTTT
CDR3 protein: CASSLMTVEAFF

clone size: many
J gene: TRBJ2-5
V gene: TRBV2
D gene: NA
CDR3 DNA: TGTGCCAGCAGTGAAGGCTCAGGGAGCTTGAAGGAGACCCAGTACTTC
CDR3 protein: CASSEGSGSLKETQYF

clone size: NA
J gene: TRBJ2-7
V gene: TRBV7-9
D gene: TRBD2
CDR3 DNA: TGTGCCAGCAGCCTGCTGGGGGGGGGAAACTACGAGCAGTACTTC
CDR3 protein: CASSLLGGGNYEQYF

clone size: few
J gene: TRBJ1-1
V gene: TRBV29-1
D gene: TRBD1
CDR3 DNA: TGCAGCGTTGCCCGGACAGGATTGAACACTGAAGCTTTCTTT
CDR3 protein: CSVARTGLNTEAFF

clone size: NA
J gene: TRBJ2-1
V gene: TRBV20-1
D gene: TRBD1
CDR3 DNA: TGCAGTGCTGACAGGGTCCCCTACAATGAGCAGTTCTTC
CDR3 protein: CSADRVPYNEQFF

clone size: few
J gene: TRBJ2-5
V gene: TRBV7-6
D gene: NA
CDR3 DNA: TGTGCCAGCAGCCCCCCCGACCAACCGCAGACCCAGTACTTC
CDR3 protein: CASSPPDQPQTQYF

clone size: many
J gene: TRBJ1-2
V gene: TRBV27
D gene: NA
CDR3 DNA: TGTGCCAGCAGTTTATCGGGACTTATTGGGGGCTACACCTTC
CDR3 protein: CASSLSGLIGGYTF

clone size: many
J gene: TRBJ2-2
V gene: TRBV6-5
D gene: TRBD2
CDR3 DNA: TGTGCCAGCAGTTACGCGGGAGATACCGGGGAGCTGTTTTTT
CDR3 protein: CASSYAGDTGELFF

clone size: few
J gene: TRBJ2-7
V gene: TRBV20-1
D gene: NA
CDR3 DNA: TGCAGTGCCAGCCTGTGGCAGGGAAACTACGAGCAGTACTTC
CDR3 protein: CSASLWQGNYEQYF

clone size: NA
J gene: TRBJ2-1
V gene: TRBV12-3/TRBV12-4
D gene: TRBD2
CDR3 DNA: TGTGCCAGCAAGAGACTAGCGTCCTACAATGAGCAGTTCTTC
CDR3 protein: CASKRLASYNEQFF

clone size: many
J gene: TRBJ2-6
V gene: TRBV28
D gene: TRBD1
CDR3 DNA: TGTGCCAGCAGTGACAGGGGTCAACTCTCTGGGGCCAACGTCCTGACTTTC
CDR3 protein: CASSDRGQLSGANVLTF

clone size: many
J gene: TRBJ2-7
V gene: TRBV12-3/TRBV12-4
D gene: TRBD1
CDR3 DNA: TGTGCCAGCAGTTCTCGTCAGGGGGCCTCCTACGAGCAGTACTTC
CDR3 protein: CASSSRQGASYEQYF

clone size: NA
J gene: TRBJ1-5
V gene: TRBV19
D gene: TRBD1
CDR3 DNA: TGTGCCAGTAGTAACCAGGGGGGAAATCAGCCCCAGCATTTT
CDR3 protein: CASSNQGGNQPQHF

clone size: NA
J gene: TRBJ1-2
V gene: TRBV15
D gene: TRBD1
CDR3 DNA: TGTGCCACCAGCAGAGATGAGGGACAGAGTATGAACTATGGCTACACCTTC
CDR3 protein: CATSRDEGQSMNYGYTF

clone size: many
J gene: TRBJ2-7
V gene: TRBV6-5
D gene: NA
CDR3 DNA: TGTGCCAGCAGTTATGCTAGAGGCGAGCAGTACTTC
CDR3 protein: CASSYARGEQYF

clone size: many
J gene: TRBJ2-7
V gene: TRBV6-5
D gene: TRBD2
CDR3 DNA: TGTGCCAGCAGTTCGGGACTAGAGTACTACGAGCAGTACTTC
CDR3 protein: CASSSGLEYYEQYF